This T cell receptor beta chain was documented in a study of cytotoxic CD8 clonotypes in ibrutinib-treated CLL. A word on this clone: Its antigen remains unknown.

TCRdb's table, derived via immunoSEQ multiplex PCR, lists solely in-frame clones and lacks some. The sample has 250,000 to 350,000 clones; roughly four fifths are singletons. General study points: Clonality was higher at baseline than in age-matched healthy donors and tracked circulating CD8+ T-cell counts.

Germline trimming cut 5 bases from V and 4 bases from J; bases unmatched to any gene: 11. Germline loops: CDR1 SGHNT, CDR2 YENEEA. The CDR3 consists of 16 residues. This rearrangement joins TRBV11-3 to TRBJ2-7, with TRBD2 matching over 10 bases. This TCR derives from a human donor with chronic lymphocytic leukemia. The source was PBMCs, collected at disease progression, from a patient treated with ibrutinib. The CDR3 bases are TGTGCCAGCAGCCAAGCGAGCGGGGGGGCCGTGTACGAGCAGTACTTC. It specifies CASSQASGGAVYEQYF. Complete variable domain (other parts from reference TRBV11-3 and TRBJ2-7): EAGVVQSPRYKIIEKKQPVAFWCNPISGHNTLYWYLQNLGQGPELLIRYENEEAVDDSQLPKDRFSAERLKGVDSTLKIQPAELGDSAVYLCASSQASGGAVYEQYFGPGTRLTVT.